The 24 T cell receptor beta chains listed next were all sequenced from one sample in a study of blood T cell repertoires in COVID-19. The repertoire was sequenced with immunoSEQ multiplex PCR; TCRdb's copy has only in-frame clones and lacks some. The sample comprises approximately 220,000 clones, roughly four fifths of which are singletons, and approximately 4.5% rests with the top ten. Sequencing was carried out using peripheral blood. Every receptor here comes from a woman aged 70-85 years with acute or convalescent COVID-19.

V and J are TRBV9 and TRBJ1-1, with D unresolved. The CDR3 is 15 amino acids. V was trimmed by 1 base and J by 4 bases, leaving 14 bases between them. The germline CDR1 and CDR2 sequences are SGDLS and YYNGEE. The CDR3 is CASSVQAEWGTEAFF. CDR3 sequence (DNA): TGTGCCAGCAGCGTACAAGCGGAATGGGGCACTGAAGCTTTCTTT.

The chain employs TRBV7-9 and TRBJ1-2; D unclear. The CDR3 contains 12 residues. Trimming pared 5 bases from V and 3 bases from J, leaving 7 bases between. Germline V gives CDR1 SEHNR, CDR2 FQNEAQ (reference sequence). The CDR3 is CASSLQDYGYTF. In DNA form, the CDR3 reads TGTGCCAGCAGCCTCCAGGACTATGGCTACACCTTC.

This chain connects TRBV3-1 (or the pseudogene TRBV3-2) to TRBJ1-1, with TRBD1 matching over 7 bases. The J segment lost 2 bases and the V segment lost 1 base, leaving 4 bases of the junction unmatched. Germline CDR1 reads LGHDT; CDR2 reads YNNKEL (reference sequence). The CDR3 has 15 residues. The CDR3 protein is CASSQGKGANTEAFF. The CDR3 DNA is TGTGCCAGCAGCCAAGGGAAGGGGGCTAACACTGAAGCTTTCTTT.

The chain couples TRBV4-3 to TRBJ1-5, with a possible D match to TRBD1 (5 bases). The CDR3 spans 15 residues. V was clipped by 4 bases and J by 6 bases, with 16 bases between them. Per the germline V gene, CDR1 is LGHNA and CDR2 is YSLEER. The CDR3 coding sequence is TGCGCCAGCAGCCCCTCGAAAGGGGCAGGTCAGCCCCAGCATTTT. Residues: CASSPSKGAGQPQHF.

The rearrangement links TRBV9 to TRBJ2-3; 11 bases fit TRBD2. With 0 bases clipped from V and 6 bases from J, the junction kept 6 bases outside the gene matches. This CDR3 comprises 16 residues. Germline V gives CDR1 SGDLS, CDR2 YYNGEE. The CDR3 coding sequence is TGTGCCAGCAGCGTAGATCCTAGCGGGGGGTGGGATACGCAGTATTTT. This sequence encodes CASSVDPSGGWDTQYF.

This clone was seen just once. The CDR3 reads CASTETASNEKLFF. CDR3 nucleotide sequence: TGTGCCAGCACTGAGACAGCCTCTAATGAAAAACTGTTTTTT. The chain recombines TRBV25-1 with TRBJ1-4; possible D gene TRBD1, 5 bases. Germline V gene sequence: CDR1 MGHDK, CDR2 SYGVNS. V gave up 7 bases and J gave up 3 bases, with 12 bases separating them. This CDR3 contains 14 residues.

This rearrangement joins TRBV6-6 to TRBJ1-2, with 7 bases aligning to TRBD1. The CDR3 totals 14 residues. CDR1 is MNHNY and CDR2 is SVGAGI in the germline V gene (reference sequence). J gave up 5 bases and V 2 bases, and 5 bases lay outside the gene matches. The CDR3 region has the DNA TGTGCCAGCAGTTACACAAGACAGGGATATGGCTACACCTTC. Amino acid sequence: CASSYTRQGYGYTF.

This clone was observed a few times. V is TRBV2 and J is TRBJ1-4; D is unresolved. The CDR3 loop spans 12 amino acids. Trimming took off 5 bases at V and 5 bases at J, with 6 bases between the two ends. Germline CDR1 SNHLY, CDR2 FYNNEI. This CDR3 is CASSQENEKLFF. CDR3 DNA sequence: TGTGCCAGCAGTCAGGAAAATGAAAAACTGTTTTTT.

The rearrangement uses TRBV10-3 and TRBJ1-2; TRBD1 matches at 9 bases. V trimming: 7 bases; J trimming: 4 bases; junction bases outside the gene matches: 7. CDR1 and CDR2 (germline): ENHRY, SYGVKD. The CDR3 consists of 14 residues. The CDR3 coding sequence is TGTGCCATCACTTCCGGGACAGGGCTCTATGGCTACACCTTC. Encoded protein: CAITSGTGLYGYTF.

The chain joins TRBV5-6 to TRBJ1-1, with TRBD1 matching over 8 bases. This CDR3 has 18 residues. The V gene's germline CDR1 is SGHDT and CDR2 YYEEEE. V lost 2 bases to trimming and J lost 3 bases; unmatched junction nucleotides: 15. The CDR3 DNA sequence: TGTGCCAGCAGCTTCAGTTGGGTTGGGCAGGGGGCATACACTGAAGCTTTCTTT. It codes for CASSFSWVGQGAYTEAFF.

This chain links TRBV28 with TRBJ1-2; a possible D gene is TRBD1 (6 bases). Trimming stripped 2 bases from V and 5 bases from J, with 18 bases between. There are 16 residues in the CDR3. Germline CDR1 MDHEN, CDR2 SYDVKM. CDR3 nucleotide sequence: TGTGCCAGCAGTTTACCCCCGGGCGGGGGCGGTTATGGCTACACCTTC. Translated, it gives CASSLPPGGGGYGYTF.

The chain is built from TRBV5-6 and TRBJ1-2; D might be TRBD1 (5 bases). There are 14 residues in the CDR3. V lost 4 bases and J 2 bases, leaving 12 bases between the germline ends. Per the germline V gene, CDR1 is SGHDT and CDR2 is YYEEEE. The CDR3 DNA reads TGTGCCAGCAGCCGCGGGACGGTCAACTATGGCTACACCTTC. Its protein product is CASSRGTVNYGYTF.

The V call is TRBV4-2, the J call TRBJ2-1; 10 nucleotides line up with TRBD2. CDR3 size: 16 residues. The V and J ends lost 4 bases and 4 bases, in that order; junction bases with no gene match: 7. CDR1 is LGHNA and CDR2 is YNFKEQ in the germline V gene. The CDR3 loop is CASSLVLAGDYNEQFF. The CDR3 bases are TGTGCCAGCAGCCTGGTTCTAGCGGGGGATTACAATGAGCAGTTCTTC.

The V and J genes are TRBV2 and TRBJ2-5; 11 positions match TRBD2. Trimming took 7 bases from V and 3 from J; bases not matched to a gene: 4. The CDR3 is 14 residues long. CDR1 is SNHLY and CDR2 is FYNNEI in the germline V gene. The CDR3 DNA reads as TGTGCCAGCACCGGGACTAGCGGCAAAGAGACCCAGTACTTC. Its protein is CASTGTSGKETQYF. Full variable domain (rest looked up from reference TRBV2 and TRBJ2-5): EPEVTQTPSHQVTQMGQEVILRCVPISNHLYFYWYRQILGQKVEFLVSFYNNEISEKSEIFDDQFSVERPDGSNFTLKIRSTKLEDSAMYFCASTGTSGKETQYFGPGTRLLVL.

The chain is built from TRBV19 and TRBJ2-4; D uncertain. The CDR3 contains 15 residues. V was trimmed by 3 bases and J by 2 bases, leaving 11 bases between them. Germline V lookup: CDR1 LNHDA, CDR2 SQIVND (reference sequence). The CDR3 bases are TGTGCCAGTAGTATGTGGGCCTCGTCCAAAAACATTCAGTACTTC. It encodes CASSMWASSKNIQYF.

The rearrangement links TRBV19 to TRBJ1-1; perhaps TRBD1 as D (6 bases). The V end lost 0 bases, the J end lost 4 bases, and 9 bases lay between the germline ends. The V gene's germline CDR1 is LNHDA and CDR2 SQIVND (reference sequence). The CDR3 runs to 14 residues. The CDR3 DNA reads TGTGCCAGTAGTATAGAGTTCAGGGGCACTGAAGCTTTCTTT. It is translated as CASSIEFRGTEAFF.

The chain is built from TRBV4-2 and TRBJ2-3, with 9 bases lining up with TRBD1. Germline CDR1 and CDR2: LGHNA and YNFKEQ. The length of the CDR3 is 16 residues. J was trimmed by 5 bases and V by 7 bases; bases with no gene match: 13. Here the CDR3 reads CASKVDRGPSGDTQYF. In DNA, the CDR3 is TGTGCCAGCAAAGTGGACAGGGGCCCTTCGGGAGATACGCAGTATTTT.

This clone has a handful of counts. The V and J genes are TRBV4-3 and TRBJ2-3, with 12 bases identical to TRBD2. Per the germline V gene, CDR1 is LGHNA and CDR2 is YSLEER. Losses at the gene ends were 0 bases for V and 3 bases for J; bases not matched to a gene: 4. This CDR3 is built from 17 residues. The CDR3 spells CASSQDYLAGGTDTQYF. CDR3 bases: TGCGCCAGCAGCCAAGATTATCTAGCGGGGGGGACAGATACGCAGTATTTT.

The CDR3: CASNLGEKYGYTF. The CDR3 nucleotides are TGTGCCAGCAACCTAGGAGAGAAGTATGGCTACACCTTC. The chain recombines TRBV2 with TRBJ1-2; D is unresolved. This CDR3 is 13 amino acids long. The germline CDR1 and CDR2 sequences are SNHLY and FYNNEI. Deletions cut 7 bases from V and 5 bases from J, with 14 bases between.

The rearrangement links TRBV7-9 to TRBJ2-5; the D is unclear. Looked up from germline, CDR1 is SEHNR and CDR2 is FQNEAQ (reference sequence). The CDR3 has 14 amino acids. V lost 1 base and J 7 bases, leaving 13 bases between the germline ends. DNA for the CDR3: TGTGCCAGCAGCTTAGGGTCCGGGTTCGTGACCCAGTACTTC. It codes for CASSLGSGFVTQYF.

The V gene is TRBV6-5, the J gene TRBJ1-2, with 7 bases matching TRBD1. The germline V gene has CDR1 MNHEY and CDR2 SVGAGI. This CDR3 spans 14 amino acids. V lost 2 bases, J lost 6 bases, and 6 bases stayed unmatched. The CDR3, as DNA: TGTGCCAGCAGTTACCAGGGGGGCCGGGATGGCTACACCTTC. The encoded protein is CASSYQGGRDGYTF.

This clone came up once. The chain links TRBV7-2 to TRBJ2-7; a possible D gene is TRBD2 (5 bases). CDR1 is SGHTA and CDR2 is FQGNSA in the germline V gene. With 4 bases removed from V and 3 bases from J, the gap between germline ends came to 7 bases. The CDR3 contains 12 residues. The CDR3 nucleotides read TGTGCCAGCAGCTCGGACTTCTACGAGCAGTACTTC. As protein: CASSSDFYEQYF.

The V gene is TRBV7-8, the J gene TRBJ1-2; unclear D gene. The V end lost 2 bases, the J end lost 4 bases, and 11 bases lay between the germline ends. There are 14 residues in the CDR3. Germline V gene lookup returns CDR1 SGHVS and CDR2 FQNEAQ. The CDR3, as DNA: TGTGCCAGCAGCTTAAGGAGGCAGCTCTATGGCTACACCTTC. It encodes CASSLRRQLYGYTF.

The CDR3 DNA is TGTGCCAGCAGTTCAGGGATTTTAGACACCATATATTTT. It encodes CASSSGILDTIYF. The chain carries TRBV12-3 or TRBV12-4 and TRBJ1-3, with a possible D match to TRBD1 (5 bases). The CDR3 contains 13 residues. The ends were cut back, 4 bases at V and 8 bases at J, with 12 bases in the middle.